Listed below are T cell receptor beta chains from one sample, sequenced in a study of shared clonotypes between healthy human individuals. Profiling relied on immunoSEQ multiplex PCR, and the TCRdb table lists in-frame clones only, not all of them. Seen here are about 2.2 million clones, about 92% observed once, and the top ten hold more than 1.5%. The material sequenced was naive CD8+ T cells from PBMCs. Receptors originate from a man aged 18-30 years in good health. Some clones in this sample may be carry-over from other donors' samples. The CDR3 runs from the conserved cysteine through the conserved F or W. Fields, in order: CDR3 protein, CDR3 DNA, D gene, V gene, J gene, clone size. A D gene is named only where the DNA matches it firmly. Some rows mark clone size as missing; the rest say once, few, many or name a class of expanded clone.

CDR3aa: CASSVGTSGPLETQYF
CDR3nt: TGTGCCAGCAGCGTAGGAACTAGCGGACCTCTGGAGACCCAGTACTTC
d_gene: TRBD2
v_gene: TRBV9
j_gene: TRBJ2-5
abundance: .

CDR3aa: CASSATVQETQYF
CDR3nt: TGTGCCAGCAGTGCGACGGTCCAAGAGACCCAGTACTTC
d_gene: .
v_gene: TRBV2
j_gene: TRBJ2-5
abundance: once

CDR3aa: CASRGRGTGGDTEAFF
CDR3nt: TGTGCCAGCAGGGGACGGGGGACAGGGGGAGACACTGAAGCTTTCTTT
d_gene: TRBD1
v_gene: TRBV7-9
j_gene: TRBJ1-1
abundance: few

CDR3aa: CASSLVSQNEQFF
CDR3nt: TGTGCCAGCAGTTTGGTCTCCCAGAATGAGCAGTTCTTC
d_gene: .
v_gene: TRBV27
j_gene: TRBJ2-1
abundance: .

CDR3aa: CASSSQREAAYNEQFF
CDR3nt: TGTGCCAGCAGTTCGCAGCGGGAGGCGGCCTACAATGAGCAGTTCTTC
d_gene: TRBD2
v_gene: TRBV6-5
j_gene: TRBJ2-1
abundance: .

CDR3aa: CASSHLVREGGGELFF
CDR3nt: TGTGCCAGCAGTCACCTAGTTCGGGAGGGAGGCGGGGAGCTGTTTTTT
d_gene: TRBD2
v_gene: TRBV27
j_gene: TRBJ2-2
abundance: .

CDR3aa: CASSLRAYEQYF
CDR3nt: TGTGCCAGCAGTTTGCGGGCCTACGAGCAGTACTTC
d_gene: .
v_gene: TRBV28
j_gene: TRBJ2-7
abundance: .

CDR3aa: CASSPNRGRIDGYTF
CDR3nt: TGTGCCAGCAGTCCAAACAGGGGGCGTATTGATGGCTACACCTTC
d_gene: TRBD1
v_gene: TRBV5-4
j_gene: TRBJ1-2
abundance: .

CDR3aa: CSALIAFYEQFF
CDR3nt: TGCAGCGCACTTATAGCGTTCTATGAGCAGTTCTTC
d_gene: .
v_gene: TRBV29-1
j_gene: TRBJ2-1
abundance: .

CDR3aa: CASSDGGLQETQYF
CDR3nt: TGTGCCAGCAGCGACGGGGGTTTACAAGAGACCCAGTACTTC
d_gene: .
v_gene: TRBV9
j_gene: TRBJ2-5
abundance: once

CDR3aa: CASSPDKHNQPQHF
CDR3nt: TGTGCCAGCAGCCCGGACAAGCACAATCAGCCCCAGCATTTT
d_gene: .
v_gene: TRBV6-1
j_gene: TRBJ1-5
abundance: .

CDR3aa: CASSFLNFVGVGYNEQFF
CDR3nt: TGTGCCAGCAGTTTCTTGAATTTTGTGGGAGTGGGCTACAATGAGCAGTTCTTC
d_gene: .
v_gene: TRBV28
j_gene: TRBJ2-1
abundance: .

CDR3aa: CASSSLTGFLNTEAFF
CDR3nt: TGTGCCAGCAGTTCCCTGACAGGCTTCCTGAACACTGAAGCTTTCTTT
d_gene: .
v_gene: TRBV28
j_gene: TRBJ1-1
abundance: .

CDR3aa: CATDEGEEGTQYF
CDR3nt: TGTGCCACGGACGAAGGGGAAGAAGGGACCCAGTACTTC
d_gene: .
v_gene: TRBV28
j_gene: TRBJ2-5
abundance: .

CDR3aa: CASSPRTSGSFYEQYF
CDR3nt: TGCGCCAGCAGCCCAAGGACTAGCGGGAGTTTCTACGAGCAGTACTTC
d_gene: TRBD2
v_gene: TRBV5-1
j_gene: TRBJ2-7
abundance: .

CDR3aa: CASSPEHSTDTQYF
CDR3nt: TGTGCCAGCTCACCAGAGCATAGCACAGATACGCAGTATTTT
d_gene: .
v_gene: TRBV18
j_gene: TRBJ2-3
abundance: .

CDR3aa: CASSLEHLTYGYTF
CDR3nt: TGTGCCAGCAGCCTGGAACACCTGACCTATGGCTACACCTTC
d_gene: .
v_gene: TRBV5-4
j_gene: TRBJ1-2
abundance: .

CDR3aa: CASSPWTGADTEAFF
CDR3nt: TGCGCCAGCAGCCCGTGGACAGGGGCCGACACTGAAGCTTTCTTT
d_gene: TRBD1
v_gene: TRBV5-1
j_gene: TRBJ1-1
abundance: .

CDR3aa: CASSTSPVGINYGYTF
CDR3nt: TGTGCCAGCAGCACCTCGCCCGTGGGTATTAACTATGGCTACACCTTC
d_gene: .
v_gene: TRBV28
j_gene: TRBJ1-2
abundance: once

CDR3aa: CASSLRGPHEQYF
CDR3nt: TGTGCCAGCAGCCTCAGGGGCCCCCACGAGCAGTACTTC
d_gene: .
v_gene: TRBV27
j_gene: TRBJ2-7
abundance: .

CDR3aa: CASSARTGVLYEQYF
CDR3nt: TGTGCCAGCAGTGCACGGACAGGGGTCCTTTACGAGCAGTACTTC
d_gene: TRBD1
v_gene: TRBV27
j_gene: TRBJ2-7
abundance: .

CDR3aa: CASSLMREGDNEQFF
CDR3nt: TGTGCCAGCAGCTTAATGCGGGAGGGGGACAATGAGCAGTTCTTC
d_gene: TRBD2
v_gene: TRBV7-3
j_gene: TRBJ2-1
abundance: .

CDR3aa: CASLGFEDSNEQFF
CDR3nt: TGTGCCAGCCTCGGGTTCGAGGATTCCAATGAGCAGTTCTTC
d_gene: .
v_gene: TRBV19
j_gene: TRBJ2-1
abundance: few

CDR3aa: CASSYRALMVYEQYF
CDR3nt: TGTGCCAGCAGTTACAGGGCTCTTATGGTCTACGAGCAGTACTTC
d_gene: .
v_gene: TRBV7-2
j_gene: TRBJ2-7
abundance: .

CDR3aa: CASSQEILAGVPTYEQYF
CDR3nt: TGCGCCAGCAGCCAAGAAATACTAGCGGGAGTCCCCACCTACGAGCAGTACTTC
d_gene: TRBD2
v_gene: TRBV4-1
j_gene: TRBJ2-7
abundance: .

CDR3aa: CATSRRTGNTQYF
CDR3nt: TGTGCCACCAGCAGAAGGACAGGGAATACGCAGTATTTT
d_gene: TRBD1
v_gene: TRBV15
j_gene: TRBJ2-3
abundance: .

CDR3aa: CASSLFAIAKNIQYF
CDR3nt: TGTGCCAGCAGTTTATTTGCCATAGCCAAAAACATTCAGTACTTC
d_gene: .
v_gene: TRBV27
j_gene: TRBJ2-4
abundance: .

CDR3aa: CASSDRRTYNEQFF
CDR3nt: TGTGCCAGCAGTGATAGGCGCACCTACAATGAGCAGTTCTTC
d_gene: .
v_gene: TRBV2
j_gene: TRBJ2-1
abundance: few

CDR3aa: CASSVLGSTDTQYF
CDR3nt: TGTGCCAGCAGTGTCCTGGGAAGCACAGATACGCAGTATTTT
d_gene: .
v_gene: TRBV27
j_gene: TRBJ2-3
abundance: .

CDR3aa: CAGLGDRGCCQPQHF
CDR3nt: TGTGCCGGTCTAGGGGACAGGGGTTGTTGTCAGCCCCAGCATTTT
d_gene: .
v_gene: TRBV21-1
j_gene: TRBJ1-5
abundance: .

CDR3aa: CASSQRRQGSGNEQFF
CDR3nt: TGCGCCAGCAGCCAACGACGGCAGGGGTCAGGCAATGAGCAGTTCTTC
d_gene: .
v_gene: TRBV4-1
j_gene: TRBJ2-1
abundance: .

CDR3aa: CAISRDWSSYEQYF
CDR3nt: TGTGCCATCAGTCGGGACTGGAGCTCCTACGAGCAGTACTTC
d_gene: .
v_gene: TRBV10-3
j_gene: TRBJ2-7
abundance: .

CDR3aa: CASSDPRGFDTQYF
CDR3nt: TGTGCCAGCAGCGACCCCCGGGGGTTTGATACGCAGTATTTT
d_gene: .
v_gene: TRBV9
j_gene: TRBJ2-3
abundance: .

CDR3aa: CASSPDRGRNTEAFF
CDR3nt: TGTGCCAGCTCACCCGACAGGGGGCGGAACACTGAAGCTTTCTTT
d_gene: TRBD1
v_gene: TRBV18
j_gene: TRBJ1-1
abundance: .

CDR3aa: CASSSAYEQYF
CDR3nt: TGTGCCAGCAGTAGTGCCTACGAGCAGTACTTC
d_gene: .
v_gene: TRBV28
j_gene: TRBJ2-7
abundance: .

CDR3aa: CARTSGRRLYNEQFF
CDR3nt: TGTGCCAGGACTAGCGGGAGGAGACTCTACAATGAGCAGTTCTTC
d_gene: TRBD2
v_gene: TRBV2
j_gene: TRBJ2-1
abundance: .

CDR3aa: CSVVGTGEFNEQFF
CDR3nt: TGCAGCGTCGTAGGGACAGGGGAATTCAATGAGCAGTTCTTC
d_gene: TRBD1
v_gene: TRBV29-1
j_gene: TRBJ2-1
abundance: .

CDR3aa: CASSPYGGTNYGYTF
CDR3nt: TGTGCCAGCAGCCCATACGGGGGGACGAACTATGGCTACACCTTC
d_gene: .
v_gene: TRBV9
j_gene: TRBJ1-2
abundance: .

CDR3aa: CASSQSGSPNEKLFF
CDR3nt: TGTGCCAGCAGCCAATCCGGGTCCCCTAATGAAAAACTGTTTTTT
d_gene: .
v_gene: TRBV7-9
j_gene: TRBJ1-4
abundance: .

CDR3aa: CASSRTVSYEQYF
CDR3nt: TGCGCCAGCAGCCGGACCGTCTCCTACGAGCAGTACTTC
d_gene: .
v_gene: TRBV4-1
j_gene: TRBJ2-7
abundance: .

CDR3aa: CASSREGFPHEQYF
CDR3nt: TGCGCCAGCAGCCGAGAGGGGTTTCCCCACGAGCAGTACTTC
d_gene: .
v_gene: TRBV4-1
j_gene: TRBJ2-7
abundance: .

CDR3aa: CASSLSTGLDSTEAFF
CDR3nt: TGTGCCAGTAGTCTCTCGACAGGGCTTGATTCCACTGAAGCTTTCTTT
d_gene: TRBD1
v_gene: TRBV19
j_gene: TRBJ1-1
abundance: .

CDR3aa: CASSARLAEISYEQYF
CDR3nt: TGTGCCAGCAGCGCCCGACTAGCGGAAATATCCTACGAGCAGTACTTC
d_gene: TRBD2
v_gene: TRBV7-6
j_gene: TRBJ2-7
abundance: .

CDR3aa: CATSTAGVEHGELFF
CDR3nt: TGTGCCACCAGCACGGCCGGGGTAGAACACGGGGAGCTGTTTTTT
d_gene: .
v_gene: TRBV15
j_gene: TRBJ2-2
abundance: once

CDR3aa: CASSHESTGDGELFF
CDR3nt: TGTGCCAGCAGCCACGAAAGTACAGGGGACGGGGAGCTGTTTTTT
d_gene: TRBD1
v_gene: TRBV5-4
j_gene: TRBJ2-2
abundance: .

CDR3aa: CASSDPPMKELFF
CDR3nt: TGTGCCAGCAGTGACCCCCCGATGAAGGAACTGTTTTTT
d_gene: .
v_gene: TRBV6-1
j_gene: TRBJ1-4
abundance: .